This T cell receptor beta chain was retrieved from a study of cytotoxic CD8 clonotypes in ibrutinib-treated CLL. Study as a whole: Samples averaged approximately 260,000 productive templates and 94,082 productive rearrangements.

Study observations and caveats: Clonality correlated strongly with circulating CD8+ T cells and exceeded age-matched healthy donors at baseline. Before falling back toward baseline at progression, clonality had risen at the time of ibrutinib response.

About this clone itself: No antigen is known for it.

TCRdb's copy holds only in-frame clones and misses some; the assay was immunoSEQ multiplex PCR. The repertoire includes some 25,000 clones, around four fifths of them detected once, and around 8.3% sits in the top ten. Sequencing was performed on PBMCs, taken before ibrutinib treatment. The receptor was isolated from a human donor with chronic lymphocytic leukemia.

This chain's CDR3 is CASSESGTAAYNSPLHF. The CDR3 coding sequence is TGTGCCAGTAGTGAATCCGGGACGGCAGCCTATAATTCACCCCTCCACTTT. J is TRBJ1-6 and V is TRBV19, with D possibly being TRBD1 (5 bases). There are 17 residues in the CDR3. CDR1 and CDR2 from the germline V gene are LNHDA and SQIVND (reference sequence). Trimming cost V 5 bases and J 2 bases, with 16 bases left between them.